This entry lists 11 T cell receptor beta chains sequenced from one sample in a study of identical twins. TCRdb analysed the 5' RACE reads with MiXCR anew, one entry per CDR3 protein. Of some 1,700,000 distinct CDR3 sequences listed, about 31% are singletons. The specimen was cord blood. These receptors originate from a newborn girl in good health.

The V call is TRBV29-1, the J call TRBJ2-5; 7 nucleotides match TRBD2. The CDR3 extends over 12 amino acids. Germline V gives CDR1 SQVTM, CDR2 ANQGSEA. V was clipped by 0 bases and J by 11 bases; unmatched bases: 6. CDR3 in DNA: TGCAGCGTTGAAGATCATAGGCGGGGGCAGTACTTC. It specifies CSVEDHRRGQYF.

This clonotype was recorded a few times. The chain combines TRBV27 with TRBJ1-1; D remains ambiguous. CDR1 is MNHEY and CDR2 is SMNVEV in the germline V gene (reference sequence). The CDR3 runs 15 residues. Trimming cost V 2 bases and J 0 bases, with 10 bases left between them. The CDR3 reads CASSLKAGMNTEAFF. Written as DNA, the CDR3 is TGTGCCAGCAGTTTAAAAGCGGGTATGAACACTGAAGCTTTCTTT.

This clonotype occurred once. V is TRBV6-1 and J is TRBJ1-1, with 7 bases matching TRBD1. CDR3 length equals 12 residues. V lost 8 bases and J lost 11; bases outside the gene matches: 11. Germline V gene data show CDR1 as MNHNS and CDR2 as SASEGT. The CDR3 sequence: CASGPQGREAFF. CDR3 bases: TGTGCCAGCGGTCCACAGGGGAGGGAGGCTTTCTTT.

This clonotype was detected only a few times. The chain recombines TRBV6-6 with TRBJ2-1; 12 nucleotides agree with TRBD2. J lost 5 bases, V lost 6 bases, and 8 bases had no gene match. Germline CDR1 is MNHNY and CDR2 is SVGAGI (reference sequence). The CDR3 loop spans 16 amino acids. The CDR3, as DNA: TGTGCCAGCAGCGTGACTAGCGGGGGCCTCGACAATGAGCAGTTCTTC. It codes for CASSVTSGGLDNEQFF.

This clonotype was found a few times. The chain has TRBV4-1 and TRBJ1-2, with no clear D. The V gene's germline CDR1 is MGHRA and CDR2 YSYEKL. CDR3 size: 15 residues. V was shortened by 0 bases and J by 2 bases, with 10 bases between the two germline ends. CDR3 nucleotides: TGCGCCAGCAGCCAAGAGTTCGGGAGAAACTATGGCTACACCTTC. This codes for CASSQEFGRNYGYTF.

This chain links TRBV3-1 with TRBJ2-3; possibly TRBD1 for D (5 bases). Trimming shortened V by 1 base and J by 0 bases, and 8 bases separated the two germline ends. The length of the CDR3 is 15 residues. Germline V gene data show CDR1 as LGHDT and CDR2 as YNNKEL (reference sequence). Here the CDR3 reads CASSQGQFSTDTQYF. In DNA, the CDR3 is TGTGCCAGCAGCCAAGGACAGTTTAGCACAGATACGCAGTATTTT.

This clonotype turned up a few times. The chain is built from TRBV7-8 and TRBJ2-3; weak D call: TRBD2 (5 bases). This CDR3 is 15 amino acids long. The V and J ends lost 7 bases and 0 bases respectively, with 14 bases between them. Germline CDR1 reads SGHVS; CDR2 reads FQNEAQ. The CDR3 DNA is TGTGCCAGCATCACCGCAGCGGTTAGCACAGATACGCAGTATTTT. This translates into CASITAAVSTDTQYF.

This chain joins TRBV4-1 and TRBJ2-3; TRBD2 aligns across 15 bases. The V gene's germline CDR1 is MGHRA and CDR2 YSYEKL. CDR3 length equals 17 residues. J gave up 6 bases and V 1 base, and 5 bases lay outside the gene matches. In DNA, the CDR3 is TGCGCCAGCAGCCAAGTGGGGACTAGCGGGAGGCGGGATACGCAGTATTTT. It codes for CASSQVGTSGRRDTQYF.

This clonotype was observed a handful of times. The chain is built from TRBV15 and TRBJ1-4; 8 nucleotides match TRBD1. Germline CDR1 reads LNHNV; CDR2 reads YYDKDF (reference sequence). CDR3 length: 15 residues. V shed 0 bases, J shed 5 bases, and the junction held 2 bases outside the gene matches. The CDR3 loop is CATSRDGDRNEKLFF. CDR3 coding DNA: TGTGCCACCAGCAGAGATGGGGACAGGAATGAAAAACTGTTTTTT.

This chain connects TRBV20-1 to TRBJ1-5, with 8 nucleotides matching TRBD1. The CDR3 is 17 residues long. CDR1 DFQATT and CDR2 SNEGSKA come from the germline V gene (reference sequence). V shed 0 bases, J shed 6 bases, and the junction held 13 bases outside the gene matches. The CDR3 bases are TGCAGTGCTAGAGATCAGGGAGGACAGGGAGATAGTCAGCCCCAGCATTTT. Its protein product is CSARDQGGQGDSQPQHF.

This clonotype was recorded a few times. V is TRBV6-9 and J is TRBJ1-4; D gene ambiguous. V was shortened by 9 bases and J by 5 bases, with 13 bases between the two germline ends. Germline V CDR1 and CDR2: MNHGY, SVAAGI. This CDR3 is 13 amino acids long. For the CDR3, the DNA is TGTGCCAGAAGCGCAATTAGGAATGAAAAACTGTTTTTT. Translating gives CARSAIRNEKLFF.